This T cell receptor (beta chain) originates from a study of shared clonotypes between healthy human individuals. Study in general: Sampling drew on donors who were a couple of women and a few men aged 18 to 49. General study results and limits: Though the depth was large, rarefaction showed that sorted-subset sequencing was incomplete.

Remarks on this clone: Its antigen is unidentified.

The donor cohort consisted entirely of Caucasian adults residing in Nashville, Tennessee. Repertoires were generated with immunoSEQ multiplex PCR, while TCRdb's copy carries only in-frame clones and drops some. This sample has over 400,000 clones, with about 96% found just once. CDR3 length equals 16 residues. Germline CDR1 KGHSH, CDR2 LQKENI. V was clipped by 4 bases and J by 2 bases; unmatched bases: 5. The TCR sequence derives from a woman in her thirties in good health. The source material was naive CD4+ T cells sorted from blood. The subset was: CD45RA+ positively selected. The chain couples TRBV18 to TRBJ2-5; TRBD2 aligns across 12 bases. CDR3 loop: CASSHLAGGIQETQYF. The CDR3 nucleotides are TGTGCCAGCTCACACCTAGCGGGAGGGATACAAGAGACCCAGTACTTC.